This passage covers 13 T cell receptor beta chains from one sample sequenced in a study of cytomegalovirus exposure and HLA in healthy donors. PCR primers comprised 60 Vbeta and 13 Jbeta primers. Only in-frame clones appear in the TCRdb table, and some are missing; sequencing was by immunoSEQ multiplex PCR. The data show 90,000 to 100,000 clones, with 70% to 80% seen just once and over 6% held by the top ten. What was sequenced was PBMCs. These TCRs come from a female donor in good health and CMV-seronegative.

The gene calls are TRBV9 and TRBJ1-1; D call uncertain. This CDR3 has 15 residues. The germline CDR1 and CDR2 sequences are SGDLS and YYNGEE. V lost 6 bases to trimming and J lost 6 bases, with 21 bases between them. CDR3: CASTGDLGPESEAFF. Here the CDR3 DNA reads TGTGCCAGCACGGGTGACCTGGGTCCGGAGTCTGAAGCTTTCTTT.

The chain uses TRBV7-3 and TRBJ2-1, with 7 bases identical to TRBD2. With V trimmed by 5 bases and J by 2 bases, 9 bases remained unmatched. Germline CDR1 SGHTA, CDR2 FQGTGA. CDR3 length: 16 amino acids. The CDR3 nucleotides read TGTGCCAGCAGCCCCGGCGGGAGCCCACCCTACAATGAGCAGTTCTTC. Protein product: CASSPGGSPPYNEQFF.

This rearrangement joins TRBV25-1 to TRBJ2-7; 11 positions agree with TRBD1. The CDR3 has 16 amino acids. The germline V gene has CDR1 MGHDK and CDR2 SYGVNS. After removal of 4 bases from V and 9 bases from J, the junction contained 14 bases not matched to a gene. As DNA, the CDR3 is TGTGCCAGCAGTGTATCCTCCTGGACAGGGGGCCGGTGGCAGTACTTC. Translation: CASSVSSWTGGRWQYF.

The chain is built from TRBV28 and TRBJ2-7; 9 bases are a match to TRBD2. CDR3 length equals 15 residues. Germline lookup yields CDR1 MDHEN and CDR2 SYDVKM. With V trimmed by 2 bases and J by 2 bases, 4 bases remained unmatched. The CDR3 loop is CASSLAGGKTYEQYF. DNA of the CDR3: TGTGCCAGCAGTTTAGCGGGAGGGAAAACCTACGAGCAGTACTTC.

J is TRBJ2-1 and V is TRBV7-3, with D perhaps TRBD2 (5 bases). The germline gives CDR1 SGHTA, CDR2 FQGTGA. This CDR3 has 14 residues. Trimming pared 3 bases from V and 8 bases from J, leaving 14 bases between. CDR3: CASSFRGNLDEQFF. CDR3 nucleotide sequence: TGTGCCAGCAGCTTTAGAGGGAATCTCGATGAGCAGTTCTTC. The complete variable domain, with remaining parts taken from reference TRBV7-3 and TRBJ2-1, reads GAGVSQTPSNKVTEKGKYVELRCDPISGHTALYWYRQSLGQGPEFLIYFQGTGAADDSGLPNDRFFAVRPEGSVSTLKIQRTERGDSAVYLCASSFRGNLDEQFFGPGTRLTVL.

V gene TRBV28 combines with J gene TRBJ2-5, with TRBD2 matching 8 bases. CDR1 and CDR2 (germline): MDHEN, SYDVKM. The CDR3 spans 15 residues. Trimming at V came to 9 bases and at J to 5 bases, leaving 14 bases not matched to a gene. CDR3 DNA: TGTGCCAGTTGGGGCCTAGCGGGTTCCCTGGAGACCCAGTACTTC. This encodes CASWGLAGSLETQYF. Looking up the rest from reference TRBV28 and TRBJ2-5 gives the full variable domain: DVKVTQSSRYLVKRTGEKVFLECVQDMDHENMFWYRQDPGLGLRLIYFSYDVKMKEKGDIPEGYSVSREKKERFSLILESASTNQTSMYLCASWGLAGSLETQYFGPGTRLLVL.

This clone occurred a few times. This chain connects TRBV19 to TRBJ2-3; D not certain. Trimming shortened V by 2 bases and J by 0 bases, and 15 bases separated the two germline ends. The CDR3 contains 17 residues. The germline CDR1 and CDR2 sequences are LNHDA and SQIVND (reference sequence). DNA for the CDR3: TGTGCCAGTAGTATAATCGGCCGGCGGTCTAGCACAGATACGCAGTATTTT. It codes for CASSIIGRRSSTDTQYF.

The chain has TRBV7-6 and TRBJ1-3, with TRBD1 matching over 9 bases. The germline V gene has CDR1 SGHVS and CDR2 FNYEAQ. There are 18 residues in the CDR3. The ends lost 0 bases at V and 3 bases at J; junction bases unmatched: 9. Written as DNA, the CDR3 is TGTGCCAGCAGCTTAGCGGGACAGGGCGCCTTCATTGGAAACACCATATATTTT. Protein sequence: CASSLAGQGAFIGNTIYF. Supplemented by reference TRBV7-6 and TRBJ1-3, the full variable domain reads GAGVSQSPRYKVTKRGQDVALRCDPISGHVSLYWYRQALGQGPEFLTYFNYEAQQDKSGLPNDRFSAERPEGSISTLTIQRTEQRDSAMYRCASSLAGQGAFIGNTIYFGEGSWLTVV.

J is TRBJ2-3 and V is TRBV28; tentatively, D is TRBD1 (5 bases). V was trimmed by 5 bases and J by 2 bases, leaving 11 bases between them. CDR1 and CDR2 from the germline V gene are MDHEN and SYDVKM. The CDR3 spans 14 residues. The CDR3 is CASSPDSATDTQYF. Here the CDR3 DNA reads TGTGCCAGCAGTCCCGACAGTGCCACAGATACGCAGTATTTT.

Worth noting for this clone: The same CDR3 arises from other DNA sequences in this sample as well. J is TRBJ2-1 and V is TRBV29-1, with 9 bases identical to TRBD1. CDR3 size: 14 residues. Unmatched junction bases numbered 10, after V lost 7 bases and J lost 6 bases. Germline CDR1 is SQVTM and CDR2 is ANQGSEA. In DNA form, the CDR3 reads TGCAGCGCTGCGGGACAGGGCACCCTCAATGAGCAGTTCTTC. Translated, it gives CSAAGQGTLNEQFF.

The chain links TRBV4-1 to TRBJ1-1; TRBD1 agrees at 7 bases. Germline V gives CDR1 MGHRA, CDR2 YSYEKL. The V segment lost 0 bases and the J segment 3 bases; nucleotides outside the gene matches: 13. CDR3 length: 18 amino acids. Here the CDR3 reads CASSQDVPGGWSDTEAFF. Written as DNA, the CDR3 is TGCGCCAGCAGCCAAGATGTCCCAGGGGGGTGGTCGGACACTGAAGCTTTCTTT.

The rearrangement links TRBV5-1 to TRBJ2-2; TRBD1 agrees at 7 bases. CDR3 length: 16 amino acids. Germline-derived CDR1 and CDR2 are SGHRS and YFSETQ. The trim removed 2 bases at V and 6 bases at J, leaving 10 bases unmatched. For the CDR3, the DNA is TGCGCCAGCAGCTTACTAAGACAGGGAACGTCCGGGGAGCTGTTTTTT. This codes for CASSLLRQGTSGELFF.

This clone turned up a few times. The chain links TRBV7-9 to TRBJ2-5, with 11 bases aligning to TRBD2. The DNA end lines up better with TRBJ2-7; the J call may be wrong. The CDR3 extends over 14 amino acids. The germline V gene has CDR1 SEHNR and CDR2 FQNEAQ (reference sequence). CDR3 DNA sequence: TGTGCCAGCAGCTCCGGGACTAGCGGCTACGAGCAGTACTTC. It codes for CASSSGTSGYEQYF.